This TCR beta chain was sequenced for a study of cytomegalovirus exposure and HLA in healthy donors. Turning to the study itself: As released early, the data held roughly 85 million unique TCRs from HLA-typed donors. The study, taken as a whole, reports: Earlier analysis found most TCR beta V segments productive about 90% or about 30% of the time. Roughly uniform sequencing depth across donors was assumed, possibly incorrectly.

Notes on this clone: Its specificity is not known.

PCR was performed using 60 Vbeta and 13 Jbeta primers. The assay was immunoSEQ multiplex PCR, and TCRdb's table has in-frame clones only and misses some. Of 110,000 or so clones detected, 69% appear once; the ten largest clones hold 5.4%. Trimming at V came to 4 bases and at J to 3 bases, leaving 5 bases not matched to a gene. Germline V gene lookup returns CDR1 ENHRY and CDR2 SYGVKD. The CDR3 is made up of 16 amino acids. The J gene is TRBJ2-2, the V gene TRBV10-3; TRBD2 matches 10 bases. The source is a woman aged 70 to 79 in good health and CMV-seropositive. The specimen was PBMCs. CDR3 sequence (DNA): TGTGCCATCAGTGTTTCCGGGACTAGCGACACCGGGGAGCTGTTTTTT. Translated: CAISVSGTSDTGELFF.